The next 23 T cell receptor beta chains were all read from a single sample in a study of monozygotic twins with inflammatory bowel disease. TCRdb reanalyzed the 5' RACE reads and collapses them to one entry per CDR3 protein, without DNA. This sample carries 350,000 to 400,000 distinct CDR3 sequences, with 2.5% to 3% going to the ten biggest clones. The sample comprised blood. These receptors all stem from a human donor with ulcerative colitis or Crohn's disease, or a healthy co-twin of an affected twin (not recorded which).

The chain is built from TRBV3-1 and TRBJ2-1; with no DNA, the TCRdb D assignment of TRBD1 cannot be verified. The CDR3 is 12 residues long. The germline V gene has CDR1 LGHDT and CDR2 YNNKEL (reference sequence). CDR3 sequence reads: CASSRSGTANYF.

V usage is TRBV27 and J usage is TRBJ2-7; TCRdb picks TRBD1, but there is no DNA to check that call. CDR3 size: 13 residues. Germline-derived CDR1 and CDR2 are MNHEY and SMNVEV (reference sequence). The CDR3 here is CASSDRMAYEQYF.

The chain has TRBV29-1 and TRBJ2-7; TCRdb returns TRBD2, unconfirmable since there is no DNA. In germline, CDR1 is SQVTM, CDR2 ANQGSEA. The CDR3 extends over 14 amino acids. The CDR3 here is CSVVKTRGGGEQYF.

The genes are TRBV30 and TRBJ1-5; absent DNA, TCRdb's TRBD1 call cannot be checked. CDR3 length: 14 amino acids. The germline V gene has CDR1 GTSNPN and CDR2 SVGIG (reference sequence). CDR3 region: CAWSQDQGRQPQHF.

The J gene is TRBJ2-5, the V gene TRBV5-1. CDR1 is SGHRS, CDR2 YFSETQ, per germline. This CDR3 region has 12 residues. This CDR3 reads CASSEPQETQYF. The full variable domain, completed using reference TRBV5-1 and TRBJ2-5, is KAGVTQTPRYLIKTRGQQVTLSCSPISGHRSVSWYQQTPGQGLQFLFEYFSETQRNKGNFPGRFSGRQFSNSRSEMNVSTLELGDSALYLCASSEPQETQYFGPGTRLLVL.

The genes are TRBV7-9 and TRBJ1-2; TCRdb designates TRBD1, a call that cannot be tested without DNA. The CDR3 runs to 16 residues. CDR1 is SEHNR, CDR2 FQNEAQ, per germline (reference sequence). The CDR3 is CASSLLDRQGVYGYTF.

This chain's CDR3 is CASSERLSTTDTQYF. The genes are TRBV2 and TRBJ2-3. The CDR3 has 15 amino acids. CDR1 and CDR2 (germline): SNHLY, FYNNEI.

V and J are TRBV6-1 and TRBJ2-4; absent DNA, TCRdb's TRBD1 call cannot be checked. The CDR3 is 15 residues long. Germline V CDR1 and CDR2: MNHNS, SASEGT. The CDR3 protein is CASSERQDSGNIQYF.

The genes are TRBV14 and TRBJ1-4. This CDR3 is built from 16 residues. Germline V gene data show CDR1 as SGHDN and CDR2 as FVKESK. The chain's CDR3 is CASSQGVDSSNEKLFF.

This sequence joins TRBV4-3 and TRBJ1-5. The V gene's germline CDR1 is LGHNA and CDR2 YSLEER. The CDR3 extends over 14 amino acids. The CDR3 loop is CASSQGGGYQPQHF.

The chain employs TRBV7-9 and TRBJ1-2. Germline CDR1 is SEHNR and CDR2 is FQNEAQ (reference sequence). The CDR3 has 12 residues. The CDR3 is CASSLAWYGYTF.

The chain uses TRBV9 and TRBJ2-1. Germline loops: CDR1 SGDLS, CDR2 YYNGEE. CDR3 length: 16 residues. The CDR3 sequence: CASSVDGSNSYNEQFF. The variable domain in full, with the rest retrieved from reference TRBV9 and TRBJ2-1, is DSGVTQTPKHLITATGQRVTLRCSPRSGDLSVYWYQQSLDQGLQFLIQYYNGEERAKGNILERFSAQQFPDLHSELNLSSLELGDSALYFCASSVDGSNSYNEQFFGPGTRLTVL.

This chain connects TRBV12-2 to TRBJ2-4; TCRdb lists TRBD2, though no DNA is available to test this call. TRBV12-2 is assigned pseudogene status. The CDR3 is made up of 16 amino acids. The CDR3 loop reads CAGPGPSREAKNIQYF.

The CDR3 sequence: CASSFTGGRFYEQYF. V gene TRBV5-6 combines with J gene TRBJ2-7; without DNA, the TCRdb call of TRBD1 cannot be checked. Germline V gene lookup returns CDR1 SGHDT and CDR2 YYEEEE. The CDR3 consists of 15 residues.

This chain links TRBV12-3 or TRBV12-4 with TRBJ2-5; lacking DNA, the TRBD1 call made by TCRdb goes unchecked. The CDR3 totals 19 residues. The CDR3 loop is CASSQTLDSTGTVQETQYF.

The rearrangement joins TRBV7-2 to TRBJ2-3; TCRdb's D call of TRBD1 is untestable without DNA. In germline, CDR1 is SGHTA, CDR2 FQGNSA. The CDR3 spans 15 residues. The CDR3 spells CASSFRDTSTDTQYF.

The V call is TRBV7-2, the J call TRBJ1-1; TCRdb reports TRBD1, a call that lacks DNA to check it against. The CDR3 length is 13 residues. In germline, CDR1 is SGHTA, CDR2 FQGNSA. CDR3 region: CASSTGYNTEAFF.

The CDR3 region is CASSRQRGYETQYF. The V call is TRBV6-2 or TRBV6-3, the J call TRBJ2-5; the TCRdb D gene call, TRBD1, has no DNA to confirm it. The CDR3 spans 14 residues. Germline loops: CDR1 MNHEY, CDR2 SVGEGT.

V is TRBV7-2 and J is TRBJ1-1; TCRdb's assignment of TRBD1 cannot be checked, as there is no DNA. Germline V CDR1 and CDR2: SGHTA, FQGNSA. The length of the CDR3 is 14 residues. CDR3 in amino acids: CASSLGQRNTEAFF.

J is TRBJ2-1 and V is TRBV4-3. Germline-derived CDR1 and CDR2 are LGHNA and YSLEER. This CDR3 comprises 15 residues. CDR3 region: CASTLGIGGYNEQFF.

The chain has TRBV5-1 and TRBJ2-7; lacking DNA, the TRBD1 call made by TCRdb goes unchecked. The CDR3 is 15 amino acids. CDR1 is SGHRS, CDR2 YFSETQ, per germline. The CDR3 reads CASSLVGGDPWEQYF. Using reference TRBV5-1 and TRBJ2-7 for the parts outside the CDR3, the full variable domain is KAGVTQTPRYLIKTRGQQVTLSCSPISGHRSVSWYQQTPGQGLQFLFEYFSETQRNKGNFPGRFSGRQFSNSRSEMNVSTLELGDSALYLCASSLVGGDPWEQYFGPGTRLTVT.

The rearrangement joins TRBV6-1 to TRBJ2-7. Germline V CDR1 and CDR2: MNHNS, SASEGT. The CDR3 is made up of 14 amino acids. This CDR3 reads CASREIDLSYEQYF.

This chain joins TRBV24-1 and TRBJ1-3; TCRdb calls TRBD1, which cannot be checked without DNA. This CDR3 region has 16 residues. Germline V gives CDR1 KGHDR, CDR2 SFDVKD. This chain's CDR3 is CATSDSGFNSGNTIYF.